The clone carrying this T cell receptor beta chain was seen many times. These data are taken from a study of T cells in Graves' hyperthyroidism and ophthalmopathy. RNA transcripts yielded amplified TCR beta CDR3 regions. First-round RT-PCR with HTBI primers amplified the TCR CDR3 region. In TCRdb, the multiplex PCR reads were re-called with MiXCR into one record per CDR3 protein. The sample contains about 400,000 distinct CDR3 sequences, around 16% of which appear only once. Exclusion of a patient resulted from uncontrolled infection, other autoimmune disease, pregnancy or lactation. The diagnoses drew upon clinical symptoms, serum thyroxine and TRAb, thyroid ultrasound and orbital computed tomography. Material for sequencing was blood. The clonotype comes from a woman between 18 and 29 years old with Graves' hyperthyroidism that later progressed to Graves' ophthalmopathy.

In nucleotides, the CDR3 is TGTGCCAGCAGTTTTTCTGCCCACGGGAACACCGGGGAGCTGTTTTTT. It yields the protein CASSFSAHGNTGELFF. V is TRBV27 and J is TRBJ2-2; D remains ambiguous. Germline lookup yields CDR1 MNHEY and CDR2 SMNVEV (reference sequence). V lost 3 bases to trimming and J lost 1 base, with 12 bases between them. This CDR3 comprises 16 residues.